These 3 T cell receptor beta chains originate from one sample sequenced in a study of radiation and T cells in renal cell carcinoma. Stated time point: baseline pretreatment blood. Treatment reported: 15 Gy SBRT to primary tumor, nephrectomy 4 weeks later. Produced via immunoSEQ multiplex PCR; TCRdb's table is partial and in-frame only. The table records 85,000 to 100,000 clones, roughly 90% of them present only once. This sample comprised blood, obtained from a patient whose treatment included radiotherapy and nephrectomy. The receptors originated from a man aged 45-60 years with renal cell carcinoma.

The chain carries TRBV6-1 and TRBJ1-2, with 7 bases aligning to TRBD1. CDR3 length: 16 residues. Germline V gene lookup returns CDR1 MNHNS and CDR2 SASEGT. After removal of 2 bases from V and 6 bases from J, the junction contained 12 bases not matched to a gene. The CDR3 loop is CASSERERGTENGYTF. The CDR3 bases are TGTGCCAGCAGTGAAAGAGAAAGAGGGACAGAAAATGGCTACACCTTC.

The chain joins TRBV2 to TRBJ1-6, with 9 bases lining up with TRBD1. Germline V gene sequence: CDR1 SNHLY, CDR2 FYNNEI. V lost 4 bases to trimming and J lost 5 bases; unmatched junction nucleotides: 3. This CDR3 has 15 amino acids. The DNA of the CDR3 is TGTGCCAGCAGTGGGGACAGGGCCGATAATTCACCCCTCCACTTT. Protein sequence: CASSGDRADNSPLHF.

This clone was recorded only once. The chain employs TRBV7-9 and TRBJ1-2; 10 nucleotides align to TRBD1. Per germline, CDR1 SEHNR and CDR2 FQNEAQ (reference sequence). Trimming at V came to 1 base and at J to 7 bases, leaving 6 bases not matched to a gene. There are 15 residues in the CDR3. CDR3 sequence: CASSLGGQGIAGYTF. DNA of the CDR3: TGTGCCAGCAGCTTAGGGGGACAGGGGATTGCTGGCTACACCTTC. Full variable domain (missing parts from reference TRBV7-9 and TRBJ1-2): DTGVSQNPRHKITKRGQNVTFRCDPISEHNRLYWYRQTLGQGPEFLTYFQNEAQLEKSRLLSDRFSAERPKGSFSTLEIQRTEQGDSAMYLCASSLGGQGIAGYTFGSGTRLTVV.